This T cell receptor beta chain was observed in a study of cytomegalovirus exposure and HLA in healthy donors. Broader study findings: A later analysis found common viral pathogens apparently linked to several of the most significant clusters. At a 0.05 false discovery rate, a later analysis found 15,000 to 20,000 TCR beta sequences to be associated with HLA alleles. The study labeled more than 150 TCR beta chains cytomegalovirus-associated.

The V segment lost 10 bases and the J segment 5 bases; nucleotides outside the gene matches: 14. This CDR3 spans 15 amino acids. In germline, CDR1 is ENHRY, CDR2 SYGVKD. The PCR contained 60 Vbeta and 13 Jbeta primers. TCRdb's copy holds only in-frame clones and misses some; the assay was immunoSEQ multiplex PCR. The data contain about 120,000 clones, under 90% of them singletons. Comment on this clone: Its antigen is unknown.

V usage is TRBV10-3 and J usage is TRBJ2-7; 10 bases line up with TRBD1. The sample consisted of PBMCs. The TCR was taken from a woman in her thirties or forties in good health and CMV-seronegative. For the CDR3, the DNA is TGTGCCACCAGGAATCCGGGACAGGGGTGGGACGAGCAGTACTTC. Translating gives CATRNPGQGWDEQYF.